A selection of T cell receptor beta chains follows, all from one sample in a study of T cell repertoires in cytomegalovirus infection. Antigen specificity for these receptors is unknown. TCRdb itself ran the reads through MiXCR, one entry per CDR3 protein. Of about 900,000 distinct CDR3 sequences in the sample, roughly 30% were seen once. The starting material was cultured CD8+ T cells from PBMCs, obtained from culture after CMV antigen stimulation. The source is a human donor in good health (CMV status not recorded). Some clones in this sample may be carry-over from other donors' samples. The CDR3 runs from the conserved cysteine through the conserved F or W. A D gene is named only where the DNA matches it firmly. Size is omitted from some rows. Given values are once, few, many or a class for expanded clones.

len,d_gene,abundance,v_gene,j_gene,CDR3nt,CDR3aa
16,TRBD1,.,TRBV6-5,TRBJ2-2,TGTGCCAGCAGTTACACCACAGGGGTAAACACCGGGGAGCTGTTTTTT,CASSYTTGVNTGELFF
12,.,.,TRBV29-1,TRBJ2-2,TGCAGCGTTGAGAGCCCCACCGGGGAGCTGTTTTTT,CSVESPTGELFF
13,.,.,TRBV7-9,TRBJ1-1,TGTGCCAGCAGCCCGCAAGGGGTAACTGAAGCTTTCTTT,CASSPQGVTEAFF
16,.,.,TRBV15,TRBJ1-5,TGTGCCACCAGCAGAGACCAAGTCAGGGGAACTCAGCCCCAGCATTTT,CATSRDQVRGTQPQHF
15,.,.,TRBV5-8,TRBJ1-4,TGTGCCAGCAGAGGGGCGAGGGCCTCTAATGAAAAACTGTTTTTT,CASRGARASNEKLFF
17,TRBD2,.,TRBV28,TRBJ2-1,TGTGCCAGCAGCCCACTAGCGGGGGGGCCCCACTACAATGAGCAGTTCTTC,CASSPLAGGPHYNEQFF
16,.,.,TRBV6-5,TRBJ1-1,TGTGCCAGCAGTTACGACCCCCAGAACAGGAACACTGAAGCTTTCTTT,CASSYDPQNRNTEAFF
15,TRBD2,.,TRBV20-1,TRBJ2-3,TGCAGTGCTAGAGTGGGGCTAGCGGGAACAGATACGCAGTATTTT,CSARVGLAGTDTQYF
15,TRBD2,few,TRBV6-5,TRBJ2-7,TGTGCCAGCAGTCCCGGGGTAGCGGGGGACACTGAGCAGTACTTC,CASSPGVAGDTEQYF
12,.,.,TRBV15,TRBJ2-7,TGTGCCACCAGCAGAGGGCCGTACGAGCAGTACTTC,CATSRGPYEQYF
8,.,.,TRBV6-1,TRBJ2-1,TGTGCCAGCAGGGAGCAGTTCTTC,CASREQFF
15,TRBD2,few,TRBV27,TRBJ2-4,TGTGCCAGCAGTTTGATTAGCGGGTTCGGGAACATTCAGTACTTC,CASSLISGFGNIQYF
12,.,.,TRBV19,TRBJ2-3,TGTGCCAGTAGTGCAGGGATGGATACGCAGTATTTT,CASSAGMDTQYF
11,.,.,TRBV19,TRBJ1-2,TGTGCCAGTACTCATGGTAATGGCTACACCTTC,CASTHGNGYTF
15,.,few,TRBV7-9,TRBJ2-3,TGTGCCAGCAGCTTAGATAGGGCCTCCGCAGATACGCAGTATTTT,CASSLDRASADTQYF
17,.,.,TRBV6-1,TRBJ1-5,TGTGCCAGCAGTGAAAGTGAATGGGGAGCTCCCAATCAGCCCCAGCATTTT,CASSESEWGAPNQPQHF
13,.,.,TRBV19,TRBJ2-7,TGTGCCAGTAGTGGGACGGGACCCTACGAGCAGTACTTC,CASSGTGPYEQYF
13,TRBD1,.,TRBV10-3,TRBJ1-1,TGTGCCACCGACAGGGGCATCGGCACTGAAGCTTTCTTT,CATDRGIGTEAFF
15,.,.,TRBV14,TRBJ2-3,TGTGCCAGCAGCCTGGTGGGTCCGCGGCTAGATACGCAGTATTTT,CASSLVGPRLDTQYF
20,TRBD2,.,TRBV7-3,TRBJ2-3,TGTGCCAGCAGCCCCACCGGTGGACTAGCGGGGGACACTAGCACAGATACGCAGTATTTT,CASSPTGGLAGDTSTDTQYF
18,.,.,TRBV6-1,TRBJ2-6,TGTGCCAGCAATGAAGTTCGGGGACACCGCTCTGGGGCCAACGTCCTGACTTTC,CASNEVRGHRSGANVLTF
11,.,.,TRBV19,TRBJ1-2,TGTGCCAGTAAGACGGGCTATGGCTACACCTTC,CASKTGYGYTF
12,.,.,TRBV25-1,TRBJ1-2,TGTGCCAGCAGTGAAGGGACATATGGCTACACCTTC,CASSEGTYGYTF
16,.,.,TRBV4-1,TRBJ2-3,TGCGCCAGCAGCCAAGATGGGACCCTACCCACTGATACGCAGTATTTT,CASSQDGTLPTDTQYF
15,TRBD2,.,TRBV7-2,TRBJ2-3,TGTGCCAGCAGCCCTACTAGCGGGGAGTCAGATACGCAGTATTTT,CASSPTSGESDTQYF
14,.,.,TRBV20-1,TRBJ1-1,TGCAGTGTCACATCCCAGGGCTGGGGCACTGAAGCTTTCTTT,CSVTSQGWGTEAFF
15,.,many,TRBV7-6,TRBJ2-5,TGTGCCAGCAGCTTTAACCCGGGACCACAAGAGACCCAGTACTTC,CASSFNPGPQETQYF
13,.,.,TRBV10-3,TRBJ1-2,TGTGCCATCAGTGAGTCCGAGGCGTGGGGCTACACCTTC,CAISESEAWGYTF
15,.,few,TRBV7-9,TRBJ2-4,TGTGCCAGCAGCTCCCCCCTTATGGGCAAAAACATTCAGTACTTC,CASSSPLMGKNIQYF
14,TRBD2,few,TRBV14,TRBJ2-2,TGTGCCAGCACGGAAAGCGGGGGAACCGGGGAGCTGTTTTTT,CASTESGGTGELFF
16,.,.,TRBV6-1,TRBJ2-3,TGTGCCAGCAGCCCCACCCTAGGGGAGAGCACAGATACGCAGTATTTT,CASSPTLGESTDTQYF